This entry is about one TCR beta chain. This sample was included in a study of blood T cell repertoires in COVID-19. Whole-study context: Whether acute or convalescent, the COVID-19 samples came from the United States, Italy and Spain.

The CDR3 spans 14 residues. CDR1 is SNHLY and CDR2 is FYNNEI in the germline V gene. V gave up 8 bases and J gave up 2 bases, with 13 bases separating them. Profiled with immunoSEQ multiplex PCR; TCRdb holds only in-frame clones, not every one. The table records some 170,000 clones, 90% of them present only once. The sequence derives from a man aged 60 to 69 with active or convalescent COVID-19. The sequencing sample was made of peripheral blood. The chain carries TRBV2 and TRBJ1-5; D gene unclear. CDR3 sequence: CASRTGEGNQPQHF. The CDR3 region has the DNA TGTGCCAGCCGGACGGGAGAGGGCAATCAGCCCCAGCATTTT. The full variable domain, in which reference TRBV2 and TRBJ1-5 provide the parts outside the CDR3, is EPEVTQTPSHQVTQMGQEVILRCVPISNHLYFYWYRQILGQKVEFLVSFYNNEISEKSEIFDDQFSVERPDGSNFTLKIRSTKLEDSAMYFCASRTGEGNQPQHFGDGTRLSIL.